Sequencing of this T cell receptor (beta chain) was carried out in a study of T cell responses to AZD1222 COVID-19 vaccine. Repertoires were generated with immunoSEQ multiplex PCR, while TCRdb's copy carries only in-frame clones and drops some. The sample holds 150,000 or so clones; roughly nine tenths are singletons and the top ten take 1.5%. The sample consisted of peripheral blood, taken on day 0 of AZD1222 vaccination. The clonotype was recovered from an adult in good health.

The CDR3 loop is CASSNGQGSAQPQHF. In DNA form, the CDR3 reads TGTGCCAGCAGCAATGGACAGGGATCGGCTCAGCCCCAGCATTTT. The rearrangement uses TRBV7-2 and TRBJ1-5; TRBD1 aligns across 8 bases. J was trimmed by 6 bases and V by 5 bases; bases with no gene match: 9. In germline, CDR1 is SGHTA, CDR2 FQGNSA. The CDR3 length is 15 residues.